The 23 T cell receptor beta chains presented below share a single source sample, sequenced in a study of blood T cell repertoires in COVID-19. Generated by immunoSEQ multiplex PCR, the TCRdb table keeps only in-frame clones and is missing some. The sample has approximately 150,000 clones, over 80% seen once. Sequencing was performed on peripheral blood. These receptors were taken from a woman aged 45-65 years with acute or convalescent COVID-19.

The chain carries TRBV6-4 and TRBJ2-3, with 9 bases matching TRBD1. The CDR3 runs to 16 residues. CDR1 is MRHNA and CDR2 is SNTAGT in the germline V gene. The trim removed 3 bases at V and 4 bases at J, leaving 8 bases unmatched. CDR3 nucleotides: TGTGCCAGCAGTGAAACCCCGGGACAGGGCGCAGATACGCAGTATTTT. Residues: CASSETPGQGADTQYF.

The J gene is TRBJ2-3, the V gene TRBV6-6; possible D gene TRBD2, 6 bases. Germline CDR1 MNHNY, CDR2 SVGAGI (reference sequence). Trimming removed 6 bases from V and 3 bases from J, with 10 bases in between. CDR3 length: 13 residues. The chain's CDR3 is CASRRDFTDTQYF. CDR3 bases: TGTGCCAGCAGGCGGGACTTTACAGATACGCAGTATTTT.

CDR3 coding DNA: TGTGCCAGCAGCCCAGTGGGGGTGGGAGGAACCGAGCAGTACTTC. Its translation is CASSPVGVGGTEQYF. This chain connects TRBV3-1 (or the pseudogene TRBV3-2) to TRBJ2-7; a possible D gene is TRBD2 (6 bases). The CDR3 length is 15 residues. V lost 4 bases, J lost 6 bases, and 19 bases lay in between. Germline CDR1 and CDR2: LGHDT and YNNKEL (reference sequence).

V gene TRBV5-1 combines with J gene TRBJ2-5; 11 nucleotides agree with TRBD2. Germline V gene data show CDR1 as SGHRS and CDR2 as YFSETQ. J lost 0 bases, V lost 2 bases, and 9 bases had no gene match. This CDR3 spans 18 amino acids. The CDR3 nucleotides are TGCGCCAGCAGCTTAGGTCTAGCGGGAGGCCTTCACCAAGAGACCCAGTACTTC. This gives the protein CASSLGLAGGLHQETQYF.

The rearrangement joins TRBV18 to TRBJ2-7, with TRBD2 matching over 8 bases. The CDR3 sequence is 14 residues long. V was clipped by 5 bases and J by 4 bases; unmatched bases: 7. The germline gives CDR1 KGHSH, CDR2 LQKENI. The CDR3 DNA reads TGTGCCAGCTCAACAGCGGGAGTGGGTTACGAGCAGTACTTC. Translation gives CASSTAGVGYEQYF.

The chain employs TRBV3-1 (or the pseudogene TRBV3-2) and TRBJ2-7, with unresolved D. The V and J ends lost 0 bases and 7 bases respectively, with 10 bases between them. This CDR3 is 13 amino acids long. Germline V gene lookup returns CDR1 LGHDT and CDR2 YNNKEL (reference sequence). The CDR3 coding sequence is TGTGCCAGCAGCCAAGATCTAGGAAGTGAGCAGTACTTC. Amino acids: CASSQDLGSEQYF.

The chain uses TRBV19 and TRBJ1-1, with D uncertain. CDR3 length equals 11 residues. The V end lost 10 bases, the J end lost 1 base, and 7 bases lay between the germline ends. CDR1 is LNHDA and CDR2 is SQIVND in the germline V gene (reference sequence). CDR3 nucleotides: TGTGCCACTAGACAGAACACTGAAGCTTTCTTT. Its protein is CATRQNTEAFF.

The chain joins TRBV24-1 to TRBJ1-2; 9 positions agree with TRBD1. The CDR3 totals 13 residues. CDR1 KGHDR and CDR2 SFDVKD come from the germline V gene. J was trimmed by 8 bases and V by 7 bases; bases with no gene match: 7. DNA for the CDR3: TGTGCCACCAGCAACAGGGGGCGAGAGGGCTACACCTTC. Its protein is CATSNRGREGYTF.

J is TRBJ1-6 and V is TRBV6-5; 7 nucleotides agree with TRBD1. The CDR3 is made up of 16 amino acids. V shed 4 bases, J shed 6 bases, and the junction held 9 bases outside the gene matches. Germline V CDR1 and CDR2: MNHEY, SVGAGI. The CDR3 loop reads CASSFLRQGGNSPLHF. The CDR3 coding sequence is TGTGCCAGCAGTTTCCTAAGACAGGGAGGTAATTCACCCCTCCACTTT.

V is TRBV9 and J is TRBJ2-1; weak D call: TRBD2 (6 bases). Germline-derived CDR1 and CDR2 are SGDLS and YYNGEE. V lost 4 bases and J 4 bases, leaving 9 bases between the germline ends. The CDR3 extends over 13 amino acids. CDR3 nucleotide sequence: TGTGCCAGCAGCACGGGACTTTACAATGAGCAGTTCTTC. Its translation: CASSTGLYNEQFF.

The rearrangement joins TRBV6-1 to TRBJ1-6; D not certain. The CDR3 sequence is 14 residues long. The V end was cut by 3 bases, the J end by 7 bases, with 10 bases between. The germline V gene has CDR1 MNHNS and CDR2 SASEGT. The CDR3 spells CASSEGGGNSPLHF. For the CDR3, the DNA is TGTGCCAGCAGTGAGGGAGGAGGGAATTCACCCCTCCACTTT.

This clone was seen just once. This CDR3 is CASSLGQGASYEQYF. The CDR3 DNA reads TGTGCCAGCAGCTTAGGACAGGGGGCCTCCTACGAGCAGTACTTC. The chain carries TRBV13 and TRBJ2-7, with 9 bases fitting TRBD1. The junction had 0 bases not matched to a gene; V was cut back by 0 bases and J by 0 bases. There are 15 residues in the CDR3. Germline CDR1 and CDR2: PRHDT and FYEKMQ (reference sequence).

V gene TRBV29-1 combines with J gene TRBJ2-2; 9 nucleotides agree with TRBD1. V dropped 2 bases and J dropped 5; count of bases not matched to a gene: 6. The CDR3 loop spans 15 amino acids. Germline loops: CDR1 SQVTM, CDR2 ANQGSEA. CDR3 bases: TGCAGCGTTGAATCGGGACAGGGAGGAACCGGGGAGCTGTTTTTT. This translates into CSVESGQGGTGELFF.

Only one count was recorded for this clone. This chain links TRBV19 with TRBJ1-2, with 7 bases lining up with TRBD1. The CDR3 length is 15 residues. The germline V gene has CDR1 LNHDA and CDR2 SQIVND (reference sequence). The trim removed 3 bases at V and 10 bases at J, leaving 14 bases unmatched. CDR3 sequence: CASSIGTGTDYIYTF. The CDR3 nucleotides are TGTGCCAGTAGTATTGGGACCGGGACAGACTATATCTACACCTTC.

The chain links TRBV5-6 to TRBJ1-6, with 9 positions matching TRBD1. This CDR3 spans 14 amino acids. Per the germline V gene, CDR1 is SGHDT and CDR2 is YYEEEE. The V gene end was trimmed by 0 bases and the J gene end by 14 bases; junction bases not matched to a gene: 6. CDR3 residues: CASSLDYRGRALHF. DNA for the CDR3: TGTGCCAGCAGCTTGGACTACAGGGGGCGGGCCCTCCACTTT. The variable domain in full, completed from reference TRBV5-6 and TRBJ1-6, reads DAGVTQSPTHLIKTRGQQVTLRCSPKSGHDTVSWYQQALGQGPQFIFQYYEEEERQRGNFPDRFSGHQFPNYSSELNVNALLLGDSALYLCASSLDYRGRALHFGNGTRLTVT.

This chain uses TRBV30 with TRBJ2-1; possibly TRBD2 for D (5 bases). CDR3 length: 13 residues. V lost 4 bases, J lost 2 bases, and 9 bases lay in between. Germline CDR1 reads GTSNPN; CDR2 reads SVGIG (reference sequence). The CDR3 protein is CAWKGDAYNEQFF. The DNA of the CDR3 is TGTGCCTGGAAGGGAGATGCCTACAATGAGCAGTTCTTC.

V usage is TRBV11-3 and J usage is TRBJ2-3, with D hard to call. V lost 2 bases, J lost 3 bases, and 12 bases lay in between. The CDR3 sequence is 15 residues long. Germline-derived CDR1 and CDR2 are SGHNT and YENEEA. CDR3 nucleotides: TGTGCCAGCAGCTTAAGCGCACGGCCGACAGATACGCAGTATTTT. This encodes CASSLSARPTDTQYF.

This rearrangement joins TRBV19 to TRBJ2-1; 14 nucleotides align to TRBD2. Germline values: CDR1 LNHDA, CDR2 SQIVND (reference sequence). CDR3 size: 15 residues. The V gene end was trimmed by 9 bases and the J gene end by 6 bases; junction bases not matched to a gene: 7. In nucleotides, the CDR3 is TGTGCCAGCCGGACTAGCGGGAGGCTCGCCAATGAGCAGTTCTTC. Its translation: CASRTSGRLANEQFF.

CDR3 coding DNA: TGCGCCAGCAGCTTGGGGGCCAGGGGGCTTGGGACTGAAGCTTTCTTT. Translation gives CASSLGARGLGTEAFF. The genes are TRBV5-1 and TRBJ1-1, with TRBD1 identical over 8 bases. CDR3 length equals 16 residues. The germline V gene has CDR1 SGHRS and CDR2 YFSETQ. The V gene end was trimmed by 0 bases and the J gene end by 5 bases; junction bases not matched to a gene: 9.

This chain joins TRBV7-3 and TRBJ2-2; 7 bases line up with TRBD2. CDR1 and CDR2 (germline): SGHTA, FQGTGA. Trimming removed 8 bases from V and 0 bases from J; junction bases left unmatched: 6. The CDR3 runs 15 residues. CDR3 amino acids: CASGPLAANTGELFF. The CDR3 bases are TGTGCCAGCGGTCCGCTAGCGGCGAACACCGGGGAGCTGTTTTTT. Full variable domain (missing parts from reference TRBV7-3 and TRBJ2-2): GAGVSQTPSNKVTEKGKYVELRCDPISGHTALYWYRQSLGQGPEFLIYFQGTGAADDSGLPNDRFFAVRPEGSVSTLKIQRTERGDSAVYLCASGPLAANTGELFFGEGSRLTVL.

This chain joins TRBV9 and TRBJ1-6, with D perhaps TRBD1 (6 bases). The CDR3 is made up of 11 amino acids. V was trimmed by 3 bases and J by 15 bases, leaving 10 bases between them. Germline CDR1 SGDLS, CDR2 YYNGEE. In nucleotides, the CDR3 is TGTGCCAGCAGCGCCGGACAGTTCCTCCACTTT. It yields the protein CASSAGQFLHF.

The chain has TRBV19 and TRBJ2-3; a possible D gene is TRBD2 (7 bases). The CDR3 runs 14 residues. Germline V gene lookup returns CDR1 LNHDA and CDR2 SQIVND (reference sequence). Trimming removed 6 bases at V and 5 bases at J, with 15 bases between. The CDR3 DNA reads TGTGCCAGTAGCCCCGGGGGGCCGGTAGATACGCAGTATTTT. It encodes CASSPGGPVDTQYF.

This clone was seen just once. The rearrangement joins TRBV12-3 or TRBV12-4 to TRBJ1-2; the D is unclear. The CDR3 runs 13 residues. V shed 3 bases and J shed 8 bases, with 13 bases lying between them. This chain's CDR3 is CASSFTPWEGYTF. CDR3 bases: TGTGCCAGCAGTTTTACACCATGGGAGGGCTACACCTTC.